Detailed here is one TCR beta chain. CDR1 and CDR2 (germline): SGHVS, FQNEAQ. V lost 3 bases and J lost 2, with 12 bases in between. There are 15 residues in the CDR3. The source of the sample is a study of T cell responses to AZD1222 COVID-19 vaccine. The table came from immunoSEQ multiplex PCR; TCRdb's copy has only in-frame clones and leaves some out. The sample includes 100,000 to 150,000 clones, 75% to 95% of them seen just once. This receptor was identified in an adult who received the AZD1222 COVID-19 vaccine. The V gene is TRBV7-8, the J gene TRBJ2-3; D possibly corresponds to TRBD1 (6 bases). This material consisted of peripheral blood, taken 28 days after the second AZD1222 dose. The CDR3 spells CASSFGTPSTDTQYF. The CDR3 nucleotides are TGTGCCAGCAGCTTTGGGACACCCTCCACAGATACGCAGTATTTT. Using reference TRBV7-8 and TRBJ2-3 for the parts outside the CDR3, the full variable domain is GAGVSQSPRYKVAKRGQDVALRCDPISGHVSLFWYQQALGQGPEFLTYFQNEAQLDKSGLPSDRFFAERPEGSVSTLKIQRTQQEDSAVYLCASSFGTPSTDTQYFGPGTRLTVL.